This TCR beta chain was captured by sequencing in a study of CD4 T cells in relation to SARS-CoV-2 and coronaviruses. On the study more broadly: ViraFEST: roughly ten-day antigen culture of PBMCs, then TCR beta CDR3 sequencing. No peptide or an HIV-1 Nef peptide pool served as negative control.

Libraries were prepared by immunoSEQ multiplex PCR; TCRdb keeps only in-frame clonotypes and omits some of them. This sample yields over 20,000 clones, of which about 70% are seen a single time; roughly 18% belongs to the top ten. Before the COVID-19 pandemic, during about 2010-2018, CD4+ T cells were taken from unexposed donors. CD4+ T cells were isolated from the cells after 10 days of culture. As cell numbers allowed, unexposed-donor CD4+ T cells faced SARS-CoV-2 S/N and four cold-coronavirus spikes. This clone has only one observation. Its antigen is as yet unknown. V shed 4 bases and J 2 bases; nucleotides not matched to a gene: 6. Germline lookup yields CDR1 MNHEY and CDR2 SVGAGI. This CDR3 has 15 residues.

Sequenced material: CD4+ T cells from PBMCs, cultured in vitro. This chain joins TRBV6-5 and TRBJ2-7; 9 positions match TRBD2. This sequence was found in a human donor in good health. The CDR3, as DNA: TGTGCCAGCAGTTGGATAGCGGGAGTGGCCTACGAGCAGTACTTC. Residues: CASSWIAGVAYEQYF.